The clone carrying this T cell receptor (beta chain) was counted many times. The diagnoses drew upon clinical symptoms, serum thyroxine and TRAb, thyroid ultrasound and orbital computed tomography. Amplification targeted TCR beta CDR3 regions from RNA transcripts. HTBI primers were employed in a first-round RT-PCR of the TCR CDR3. MiXCR was run by TCRdb on the multiplex PCR reads, yielding one entry per CDR3 protein. Of 300,000 to 450,000 distinct CDR3 sequences in the sample, about a sixth are singletons; the top ten hold roughly a third. The data derive from a study of T cells in Graves' hyperthyroidism and ophthalmopathy. Study context: Peripheral blood draws took place at initial diagnosis, ahead of any treatment.

This CDR3 spans 15 amino acids. V lost 4 bases to trimming and J lost 0 bases, with 12 bases between them. The V gene's germline CDR1 is SGDLS and CDR2 YYNGEE. The source material was blood. This clonotype was obtained from a woman aged 25 to 39 with Graves' hyperthyroidism that later progressed to Graves' ophthalmopathy. This sequence joins TRBV9 and TRBJ2-3; perhaps TRBD1 as D (6 bases). The CDR3 sequence is CASSSGTTSTDTQYF. The CDR3 DNA is TGTGCCAGCAGCTCCGGGACAACCAGCACAGATACGCAGTATTTT.